This T cell receptor (beta chain) emerged from a study of shared clonotypes between healthy human individuals. The wider study: Per donor, CD8 memory used one plate, CD8 naive used two, CD4 memory used three and CD4 naive used three. Study outcomes and limitations: Sharing of clonotypes among donors was expected to vary with sequencing depth.

The table came from immunoSEQ multiplex PCR; TCRdb's copy has only in-frame clones and leaves some out. The sample carries under 2,500,000 clones, approximately 94% recorded once. A note on this clone: Its antigen is still unknown.

What was sequenced was naive CD4+ T cells sorted from blood. Subset in this sample: CD45RA+ positively selected. The receptor was isolated from a man in his late teens or twenties in good health.

The CDR3 nucleotides read TGTGCCAGCAGCGTATCGGGGACTGGCTACGAGCAGTACTTC. Its protein is CASSVSGTGYEQYF. V is TRBV9 and J is TRBJ2-7, with TRBD2 as a possible D gene (6 bases). With 1 base removed from V and 3 bases from J, the gap between germline ends came to 11 bases. Per the germline V gene, CDR1 is SGDLS and CDR2 is YYNGEE. CDR3 length: 14 residues.